This TCR beta chain derives from a study of regulatory T cells in long-lasting Graves disease. With respect to this clonotype: Its antigen is not known.

Researchers made TCR beta libraries by using iRepertoire HTBI primers and running Arm-PCR on CDR3 regions. Each CDR3 protein is one row after TCRdb ran MiXCR on the multiplex PCR reads. The top ten clones hold 12% of a sample with about 200,000 distinct CDR3 sequences, around a fifth of them seen once. Regarding time point: newly diagnosed GD, antithyroid drugs for less than 3 months. PBMC-extracted RNA yielded the TCR library. The patients were enrolled through endocrinology in Xi'an, China. Notes on the study in general: Possibly, too few samples lowered accuracy. TRBV28 was favored in persistent disease, as were TRBJ1-2 and TRBJ2-5.

The CDR3 sequence is 12 residues long. The V end was cut by 3 bases, the J end by 8 bases, with 13 bases between. Germline CDR1 and CDR2: GTSNPN and SVGIG (reference sequence). The data were also submitted as part of a second study, on T cells in Graves' hyperthyroidism and ophthalmopathy. This second report adds: Stability of Graves' hyperthyroidism was defined as absent ophthalmopathy progression within 18 months.

This sample comprised peripheral blood mononuclear cells (PBMCs), obtained at new diagnosis, from a patient treated with antithyroid drugs. This clonotype originated in a woman in her 30s with Graves disease. The chain joins TRBV30 to TRBJ1-2; a weak D match, TRBD1 (5 bases). CDR3 sequence reads: CAWSNTGPGYTF. CDR3 nucleotide sequence: TGTGCCTGGAGCAACACGGGGCCGGGCTACACCTTC.